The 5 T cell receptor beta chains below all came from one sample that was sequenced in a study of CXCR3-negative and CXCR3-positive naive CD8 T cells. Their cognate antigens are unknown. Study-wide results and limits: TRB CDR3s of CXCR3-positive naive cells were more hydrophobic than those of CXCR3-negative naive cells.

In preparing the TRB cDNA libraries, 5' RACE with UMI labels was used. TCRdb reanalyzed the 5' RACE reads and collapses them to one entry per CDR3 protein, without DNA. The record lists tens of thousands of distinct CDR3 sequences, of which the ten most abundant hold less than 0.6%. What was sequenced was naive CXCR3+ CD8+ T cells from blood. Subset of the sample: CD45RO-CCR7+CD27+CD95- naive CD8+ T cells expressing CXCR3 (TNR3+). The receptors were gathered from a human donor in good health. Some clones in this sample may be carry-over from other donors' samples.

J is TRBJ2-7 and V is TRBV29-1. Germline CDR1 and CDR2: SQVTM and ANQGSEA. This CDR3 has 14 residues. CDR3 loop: CSVSMEFTTYEQYF.

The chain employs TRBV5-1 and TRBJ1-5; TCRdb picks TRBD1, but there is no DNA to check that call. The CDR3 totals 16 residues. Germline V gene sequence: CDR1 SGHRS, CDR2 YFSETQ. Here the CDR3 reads CASSSMTGGGNQPQHF.

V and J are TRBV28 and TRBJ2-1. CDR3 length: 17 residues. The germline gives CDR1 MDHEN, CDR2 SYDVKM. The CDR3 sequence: CASSLPETEITYNEQFF.

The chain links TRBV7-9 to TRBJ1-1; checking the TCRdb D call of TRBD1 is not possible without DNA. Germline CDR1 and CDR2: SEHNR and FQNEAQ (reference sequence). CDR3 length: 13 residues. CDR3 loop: CASSPPDRDVVTF.

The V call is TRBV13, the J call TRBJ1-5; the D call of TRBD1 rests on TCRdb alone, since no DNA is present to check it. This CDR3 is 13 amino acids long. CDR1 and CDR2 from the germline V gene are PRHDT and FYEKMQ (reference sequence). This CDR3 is CASSQGDDQPQHF.